This TCR beta chain was identified during a study of cytomegalovirus exposure and HLA in healthy donors. Study-wide findings and caveats: According to the study, approximately 150 TCR beta chains were cytomegalovirus-associated.

13 Jbeta primers and 60 Vbeta primers were used for the PCR. Authors' data handling: Later work found approximately 87 million unique TCR beta chains, with roughly 11 million shared. TCRdb's copy holds only in-frame clones and misses some; the assay was immunoSEQ multiplex PCR. The DNA was the basis for D and trimming; V, J and clone size are from that table. The sample holds about 130,000 clones, roughly 80% seen once. The CDR3 has 15 residues. Germline lookup yields CDR1 MNHEY and CDR2 SMNVEV (reference sequence). V shed 6 bases and J shed 2 bases, with 15 bases lying between them. Comment on this clone: Its antigen remains unknown.

The material sequenced was PBMCs. The sequence was obtained from a female donor in good health and CMV-seronegative. This chain uses TRBV27 with TRBJ2-3; the D gene is possibly TRBD2 (5 bases). DNA for the CDR3: TGTGCCAGCAGCTATGGCGGGCCAGCCACAGATACGCAGTATTTT. Protein: CASSYGGPATDTQYF.